This passage covers 4 T cell receptor beta chains from one sample sequenced in a study of blood T cell repertoires in COVID-19. Libraries were prepared by immunoSEQ multiplex PCR; TCRdb keeps only in-frame clonotypes and omits some of them. The sample records hundreds of thousands of clones, 75% to 90% being singletons. The source material was peripheral blood. The receptors were sampled from a woman aged 40 to 49 who had recovered from COVID-19.

The chain recombines TRBV7-8 with TRBJ2-5; the match to TRBD2 covers 8 bases. This CDR3 region has 18 residues. CDR1 is SGHVS, CDR2 FQNEAQ, per germline. The J segment lost 5 bases and the V segment lost 3 bases, leaving 17 bases of the junction unmatched. The CDR3 loop is CASSLTPLSGESRETQYF. The CDR3 DNA reads TGTGCCAGCAGCTTGACCCCCCTTAGCGGGGAGTCCCGGGAGACCCAGTACTTC.

This chain connects TRBV29-1 to TRBJ2-7; no reliable D call. Trimming cost V 5 bases and J 3 bases, with 11 bases left between them. The CDR3 totals 12 residues. The germline V gene encodes CDR1 SQVTM and CDR2 ANQGSEA. The CDR3 loop is CSVYNYGYEQYF. DNA for the CDR3: TGCAGCGTTTATAATTACGGCTACGAGCAGTACTTC.

The V call is TRBV15, the J call TRBJ2-3; D call uncertain. CDR1 and CDR2 (germline): LNHNV, YYDKDF (reference sequence). V was cut by 7 bases and J by 4 bases, with 9 bases left in between. The CDR3 loop spans 12 amino acids. Here the CDR3 DNA reads TGTGCCACCACCCTAGACTCAGATACGCAGTATTTT. Translated: CATTLDSDTQYF.

For the CDR3, the DNA is TGTGCCAGCTCACCAGGGCCCGAGGAGACCCAGTACTTC. This codes for CASSPGPEETQYF. V is TRBV18 and J is TRBJ2-5; D call uncertain. The germline V gene encodes CDR1 KGHSH and CDR2 LQKENI. Trimming took 2 bases from V and 5 from J, leaving 9 bases between them. This CDR3 has 13 residues. Full variable domain (remainder filled in from reference TRBV18 and TRBJ2-5): NAGVMQNPRHLVRRRGQEARLRCSPMKGHSHVYWYRQLPEEGLKFMVYLQKENIIDESGMPKERFSAEFPKEGPSILRIQQVVRGDSAAYFCASSPGPEETQYFGPGTRLLVL.